Given below is one T cell receptor (beta chain) in context. Its antigen is not identified. The length of the CDR3 is 13 residues. The V end lost 0 bases, the J end lost 2 bases, and 5 bases lay between the germline ends. Germline-derived CDR1 and CDR2 are SGDLS and YYNGEE. PCR was performed using 60 Vbeta and 13 Jbeta primers. TCRdb's copy holds only in-frame clones and misses some; the assay was immunoSEQ multiplex PCR. The sample lists 150,000 to 200,000 clones; roughly four fifths were seen once. The data were taken from a study of cytomegalovirus exposure and HLA in healthy donors. Study-wide findings and caveats: For cytomegalovirus status, the classifier reportedly gave diagnoses with high specificity and sensitivity. A missense variant in DCLRE1C was later tied to TCR beta V- and J-gene trimming.

The TCR was taken from a male donor in good health and CMV-seropositive. This chain joins TRBV9 and TRBJ1-2; TRBD1 is a possible D gene (5 bases). The sample was PBMCs. CDR3 nucleotides: TGTGCCAGCAGCGTAGGACAGAACTATGGCTACACCTTC. Amino acids: CASSVGQNYGYTF.